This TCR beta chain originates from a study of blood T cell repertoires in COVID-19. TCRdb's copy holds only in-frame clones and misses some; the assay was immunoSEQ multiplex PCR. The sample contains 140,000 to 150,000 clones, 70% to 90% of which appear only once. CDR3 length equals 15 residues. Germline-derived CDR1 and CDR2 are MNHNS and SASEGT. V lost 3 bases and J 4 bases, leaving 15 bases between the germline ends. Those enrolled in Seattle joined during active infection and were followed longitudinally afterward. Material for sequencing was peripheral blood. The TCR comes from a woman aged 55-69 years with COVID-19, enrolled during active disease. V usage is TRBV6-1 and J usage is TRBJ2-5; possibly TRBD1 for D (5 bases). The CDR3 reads CASSDAVLGRETQYF. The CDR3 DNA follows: TGTGCCAGCAGTGATGCGGTTCTGGGGCGAGAGACCCAGTACTTC.